This T cell receptor beta chain was captured in a study of T cells after yellow fever vaccination. TCRdb re-derived calls from the 5' RACE reads in MiXCR, one entry per CDR3 protein. The sample consists of more than 300,000 distinct CDR3 sequences, about 4.5% of them appearing once. This clonotype was seen at least ten times. Germline V gene lookup returns CDR1 DFQATT and CDR2 SNEGSKA (reference sequence). The CDR3 covers 13 residues. V was shortened by 3 bases and J by 1 base, with 8 bases between the two germline ends. The chain uses TRBV20-1 and TRBJ2-3; D is ambiguous. Here the sequenced sample was PBMCs, taken 15 days after the yellow fever booster vaccination. This receptor was obtained from a man between 18 and 29 years old who received the YFV17D yellow fever vaccine. CDR3 in DNA: TGCAGTGCTAGGGTAGGAGGCACAGATACGCAGTATTTT. This translates into CSARVGGTDTQYF.